This is a list of T cell receptor beta chains from one sample in a study of T cell repertoires in cytomegalovirus infection. Their antigens remain unidentified. TCRdb ran MiXCR on the reads and lists one entry per CDR3 protein. The sample has around 340,000 distinct CDR3 sequences, almost 30% seen once. The material was cultured PBMCs, obtained from culture after CMV antigen stimulation. The origin of the receptors is a human donor in good health (CMV status not recorded). Some clones in this sample may be carry-over from other donors' samples. CDR3s include the opening cysteine and the closing phenylalanine or tryptophan. The D gene is left open where the match is weak. Clone size is not always given. Where it is, it says once, few, many or a class for expanded clones.

cdr3_nt: TGTGCCAGCAGCCTGGACACCTCTGGAAACACCATATATTTT
cdr3_aa: CASSLDTSGNTIYF
v_call: TRBV7-9
j_call: TRBJ1-3
d_call: .
clone_size: .

cdr3_nt: TGTGCCAGCAGCTTAGGGGTAGGGCGCGACAATGAGCAGTTCTTC
cdr3_aa: CASSLGVGRDNEQFF
v_call: TRBV11-3
j_call: TRBJ2-1
d_call: .
clone_size: many

cdr3_nt: TGCAGTGCTAGAGATCCGTCAGGGGAAGAGACCCAGTACTTC
cdr3_aa: CSARDPSGEETQYF
v_call: TRBV20-1
j_call: TRBJ2-5
d_call: .
clone_size: .

cdr3_nt: TGTGCCAGCAGCTTAAGGCCTAACACCGGGGAGCTGTTTTTT
cdr3_aa: CASSLRPNTGELFF
v_call: TRBV7-6
j_call: TRBJ2-2
d_call: .
clone_size: few

cdr3_nt: TGCGCCAGCGCTTATCCAAGGGGTGGAGGGGGTTTGGCCAAAAACATTCAGTACTTC
cdr3_aa: CASAYPRGGGGLAKNIQYF
v_call: TRBV23-1
j_call: TRBJ2-4
d_call: .
clone_size: once

cdr3_nt: TGTGCCAGCAGTCGAATGAACACTGAAGCTTTCTTT
cdr3_aa: CASSRMNTEAFF
v_call: TRBV7-9
j_call: TRBJ1-1
d_call: .
clone_size: many

cdr3_nt: TGCAGCGGTGAAGGGGGCAGTTATGAGCAGTTCTTC
cdr3_aa: CSGEGGSYEQFF
v_call: TRBV29-1
j_call: TRBJ2-1
d_call: TRBD1
clone_size: .

cdr3_nt: TGTGCCAGCAGCTTACTAGCGGAGAACACCGGGGAGCTGTTTTTT
cdr3_aa: CASSLLAENTGELFF
v_call: TRBV4-2
j_call: TRBJ2-2
d_call: TRBD2
clone_size: few

cdr3_nt: TGTGCCAGCAGCTTAGCCCGGCCCAAGCGCATGAACACTGAAGCTTTCTTT
cdr3_aa: CASSLARPKRMNTEAFF
v_call: TRBV7-8
j_call: TRBJ1-1
d_call: .
clone_size: few

cdr3_nt: TGTGCCAGCAGTGGCCGCCGGACACCGAGCAATCAGCCCCAGCATTTT
cdr3_aa: CASSGRRTPSNQPQHF
v_call: TRBV28
j_call: TRBJ1-5
d_call: .
clone_size: few

cdr3_nt: TGTGCCAGCAAAAAGGGCGGACGCACAGATACGCAGTATTTT
cdr3_aa: CASKKGGRTDTQYF
v_call: TRBV6-5
j_call: TRBJ2-3
d_call: .
clone_size: .

cdr3_nt: TGTGCCAGCAGTTTGTCCTCGACACTCTCTGGAAACACCATATATTTT
cdr3_aa: CASSLSSTLSGNTIYF
v_call: TRBV12-3/TRBV12-4
j_call: TRBJ1-3
d_call: .
clone_size: many

cdr3_nt: TGTGCCAGTAAGGTGCCTGCGGGTAGCTCTGGAAACACCATATATTTT
cdr3_aa: CASKVPAGSSGNTIYF
v_call: TRBV19
j_call: TRBJ1-3
d_call: .
clone_size: once

cdr3_nt: TGTGCCAGCAGTTCCAGACAGGGTCATGAAAAACTGTTTTTT
cdr3_aa: CASSSRQGHEKLFF
v_call: TRBV6-1
j_call: TRBJ1-4
d_call: TRBD1
clone_size: many

cdr3_nt: TGTGCCAGCAGCCCCCGAGGAGCGGTGAGCACAGATACGCAGTATTTT
cdr3_aa: CASSPRGAVSTDTQYF
v_call: TRBV9
j_call: TRBJ2-3
d_call: .
clone_size: few

cdr3_nt: TGTGCCACCAGCACTTTTAGGGACAGGTTTAAGGGTGAAGCTTTCTTT
cdr3_aa: CATSTFRDRFKGEAFF
v_call: TRBV15
j_call: TRBJ1-1
d_call: TRBD1
clone_size: few

cdr3_nt: TGTGCCAGCAGTTCCGTGCCCGGAAACACCATATATTTT
cdr3_aa: CASSSVPGNTIYF
v_call: TRBV27
j_call: TRBJ1-3
d_call: .
clone_size: many

cdr3_nt: TGTGCCAGCAGTTCAACGGCCGTGAACACTGAAGCTTTCTTT
cdr3_aa: CASSSTAVNTEAFF
v_call: TRBV28
j_call: TRBJ1-1
d_call: .
clone_size: few